These T cell receptor beta chains were read from a single sample in a study of blood T cells in healthy people across ages. TCRdb reprocessed the 5' RACE reads with MiXCR, giving one entry per CDR3 protein. Here the sample spans hundreds of thousands of distinct CDR3 sequences, about 34% being singletons. The sample taken for sequencing was blood. Receptor source: an elderly woman in good health. CDR3s include the opening cysteine and the closing phenylalanine or tryptophan. D genes are given only for firm matches. The size entry is marked missing in some rows and otherwise reads once, few, many or a size class.

clone_size	d_call	v_call	j_call	cdr3_aa	cdr3_nt
NA	TRBD2	TRBV7-3	TRBJ2-1	CASSPMGLAGDLSYNEQFF	TGTGCCAGCAGCCCGATGGGTCTAGCGGGAGACCTCTCCTACAATGAGCAGTTCTTC
few	NA	TRBV7-9	TRBJ1-2	CASSEWKGDGYTF	TGTGCCAGCAGTGAGTGGAAAGGCGACGGCTACACCTTC
many	NA	TRBV5-1	TRBJ2-3	CASSLQPGDTDTQYF	TGCGCCAGCAGCCTACAACCCGGGGACACAGATACGCAGTATTTT
many	NA	TRBV5-1	TRBJ2-1	CASSLVGLNEQFF	TGCGCCAGCAGCTTGGTAGGCCTCAATGAGCAGTTCTTC
NA	NA	TRBV15	TRBJ2-5	CATSGVFQETQYF	TGTGCCACCAGCGGGGTGTTCCAAGAGACCCAGTACTTC
few	TRBD2	TRBV20-1	TRBJ2-7	CSARGSPGLAGGGTNEQYF	TGCAGTGCTAGGGGGTCACCGGGACTAGCGGGGGGAGGTACAAATGAGCAGTACTTC
many	TRBD1	TRBV20-1	TRBJ1-2	CSAPRGRANYGYTF	TGCAGTGCCCCCAGGGGGCGGGCTAACTATGGCTACACCTTC
NA	TRBD2	TRBV20-1	TRBJ2-1	CSATGASGPSYNGQFF	TGCAGTGCTACGGGGGCTAGCGGGCCCTCCTACAATGGGCAGTTCTTC
NA	NA	TRBV20-1	TRBJ1-5	CSARPDSPDQPQHF	TGCAGTGCTAGGCCCGACTCCCCAGATCAGCCCCAGCATTTT
few	TRBD1	TRBV10-3	TRBJ2-3	CALRTGSTDTQYF	TGTGCCCTACGGACAGGAAGCACAGATACGCAGTATTTT
few	NA	TRBV5-5	TRBJ1-6	CASSADNSPLHF	TGTGCCAGCAGCGCTGATAATTCACCCCTCCACTTT
NA	NA	TRBV7-3	TRBJ2-2	CASSSLGGGRSHTGELFF	TGTGCCAGCAGCTCTCTAGGGGGGGGGCGATCCCACACCGGGGAGCTGTTTTTT
NA	NA	TRBV20-1	TRBJ2-4	CSARGDAKNIQYF	TGCAGTGCAAGGGGGGACGCGAAAAACATTCAGTACTTC
many	NA	TRBV20-1	TRBJ1-1	CSAPSVGERNTEAFF	TGCAGTGCTCCATCCGTGGGGGAACGGAACACTGAAGCTTTCTTT
NA	TRBD2	TRBV6-1	TRBJ2-5	CASSVLAGDLQETQYF	TGTGCCAGCAGTGTTCTAGCGGGGGACCTCCAAGAGACCCAGTACTTC
many	TRBD1	TRBV5-1	TRBJ2-7	CASSLGDSSLPWITYEQYF	TGCGCCAGCAGCTTGGGGGACAGTAGCTTACCCTGGATAACCTACGAGCAGTACTTC
NA	NA	TRBV4-1	TRBJ2-1	CASSQTFSGEQFF	TGCGCCAGCAGCCAAACCTTTAGCGGTGAGCAGTTCTTC
NA	NA	TRBV7-2	TRBJ2-1	CASTHMPANWLNEQFF	TGTGCCAGCACCCACATGCCCGCCAATTGGTTGAATGAGCAGTTCTTC
many	TRBD1	TRBV7-6	TRBJ2-4	CASSSTGGSAIQYF	TGTGCCAGCAGTTCGACAGGGGGATCTGCCATTCAGTACTTC
NA	NA	TRBV16	TRBJ1-5	CASGRDGHNQPQHF	TGTGCCAGCGGTCGTGACGGACACAATCAGCCCCAGCATTTT
NA	TRBD2	TRBV20-1	TRBJ2-7	CSARSGPGETKYF	TGCAGTGCCCGTAGCGGGCCCGGGGAGACCAAGTACTTC
many	NA	TRBV12-3/TRBV12-4	TRBJ1-4	CASSSALAPEKLFF	TGTGCCAGCAGTTCCGCCTTGGCCCCTGAAAAACTGTTTTTT
many	TRBD1	TRBV7-9	TRBJ1-2	CASSGTTGNYGYTF	TGTGCCAGCAGCGGAACGACAGGGAACTATGGCTACACCTTC
many	NA	TRBV9	TRBJ2-5	CASSSGSPGETQYF	TGTGCCAGCAGCTCAGGGTCGCCGGGAGAGACCCAGTACTTC
few	NA	TRBV5-1	TRBJ1-2	CASSWDPGDNGYTF	TGCGCCAGCAGCTGGGACCCAGGGGACAATGGCTACACCTTC
NA	NA	TRBV28	TRBJ2-7	CASSQPGGGYPYEQYF	TGTGCCAGCAGTCAGCCGGGCGGGGGCTATCCCTACGAGCAGTACTTC
once	TRBD1	TRBV7-7	TRBJ1-1	CASSWTGAAFF	TGTGCTAGCAGTTGGACAGGGGCGGCTTTCTTT
many	TRBD2	TRBV7-3	TRBJ2-1	CASSPSGIYNEQFF	TGTGCCAGCAGCCCTAGCGGCATATACAATGAGCAGTTCTTC
many	NA	TRBV5-1	TRBJ2-3	CASSSPASTDTQYF	TGCGCCAGCAGCTCCCCTGCTAGCACAGATACGCAGTATTTT
many	NA	TRBV7-2	TRBJ2-7	CASSIGVLPSYEQYF	TGTGCCAGCAGCATCGGGGTTTTGCCCTCCTACGAGCAGTACTTC
NA	TRBD1	TRBV7-9	TRBJ1-5	CASSYEDRGRNQPQHF	TGTGCCAGCAGCTATGAGGACAGGGGACGCAATCAGCCCCAGCATTTT
many	TRBD1	TRBV20-1	TRBJ1-5	CSASQGLVTGLNQPQHF	TGCAGTGCTAGCCAAGGGCTGGTGACAGGGCTAAATCAGCCCCAGCATTTT
NA	TRBD2	TRBV12-3/TRBV12-4	TRBJ2-3	CASSSVPLAGVRTDTQYF	TGTGCCAGCAGCTCCGTGCCTCTAGCGGGAGTTCGGACAGATACGCAGTATTTT
NA	TRBD2	TRBV5-1	TRBJ2-1	CASSWGLANNEQFF	TGCGCCAGCAGCTGGGGACTAGCGAACAATGAGCAGTTCTTC
few	TRBD2	TRBV20-1	TRBJ2-7	CSARGTSGTYEQYF	TGCAGTGCTAGAGGGACTAGCGGGACTTACGAGCAGTACTTC
many	NA	TRBV10-3	TRBJ2-6	CAISERSSGANVLTF	TGTGCCATCAGTGAGCGGAGCTCTGGGGCCAACGTCCTGACTTTC
many	TRBD1	TRBV20-1	TRBJ1-1	CSADRGNTEAFF	TGCAGTGCCGACAGGGGGAACACTGAAGCTTTCTTT
NA	TRBD1	TRBV28	TRBJ1-4	CASTPRGQGRREKLFF	TGTGCCAGCACCCCCCGCGGACAGGGGAGGCGTGAAAAACTGTTTTTT
many	NA	TRBV6-1	TRBJ1-2	CASSEEEGAYGYTF	TGTGCCAGCAGTGAAGAGGAGGGAGCCTATGGCTACACCTTC
NA	TRBD2	TRBV5-1	TRBJ2-6	CASSAWGGTLSGANVLTF	TGCGCCAGCAGCGCCTGGGGGGGAACCCTCTCTGGGGCCAACGTCCTGACTTTC
many	TRBD2	TRBV11-2	TRBJ2-1	CASSPIAGGPVEQFF	TGTGCCAGCAGCCCTATTGCGGGGGGGCCTGTTGAGCAGTTCTTC
many	TRBD2	TRBV20-1	TRBJ2-1	CSAHGLAGRSSYNEQFF	TGCAGTGCTCACGGACTAGCGGGGAGGAGTTCCTACAATGAGCAGTTCTTC
many	TRBD1	TRBV7-2	TRBJ2-7	CASSWTGTGLIEQYF	TGTGCCAGCAGCTGGACCGGGACAGGATTAATCGAGCAGTACTTC
many	TRBD1	TRBV6-1	TRBJ1-2	CASRGTGKSYGYTF	TGTGCCAGCAGGGGGACAGGGAAGAGCTATGGCTACACCTTC
many	NA	TRBV11-2	TRBJ2-5	CASSLAEETQYF	TGTGCCAGCAGCTTAGCAGAAGAGACCCAGTACTTC